The clone carrying this T cell receptor beta chain has ten or more counts. Its antigen is currently unknown. This CDR3 spans 14 amino acids. Trimming stripped 5 bases from V and 4 bases from J, with 16 bases between. Germline V gene lookup returns CDR1 DFQATT and CDR2 SNEGSKA (reference sequence). RNA transcripts were the template for amplifying TCR beta CDR3 regions. The HTBI set primed first-round TCR CDR3 RT-PCR. A single record per CDR3 protein comes from TCRdb applying MiXCR to the multiplex PCR reads. The sample has 300,000 to 400,000 distinct CDR3 sequences; about 12% are singletons. This sample was taken from a study of T cells in Graves' hyperthyroidism and ophthalmopathy. Study-wide results and caveats: A median 6.5 months before onset, the model predicted ophthalmopathy.

The TCR originated in a woman aged 18-29 years with Graves' hyperthyroidism. Input material: blood. The rearrangement uses TRBV20-1 and TRBJ2-3; D not certain. In DNA, the CDR3 is TGCAGTGCTCCACCCGGAATAGACGCAGATACGCAGTATTTT. Amino acid sequence: CSAPPGIDADTQYF.